The T cell receptor beta chain under discussion was sequenced for a study of blood T cell repertoires in COVID-19. Study as a whole: PBMCs, B-cell-depleted T cells, or T cells provided the cDNA or gDNA that made up the material.

Per the germline V gene, CDR1 is SNHLY and CDR2 is FYNNEI. This CDR3 region has 15 residues. The ends were cut back, 8 bases at V and 1 base at J, with 12 bases in the middle. The data were produced by immunoSEQ multiplex PCR, yet TCRdb's version contains in-frame clones alone and is incomplete. In the table there are about 270,000 clones, 86% of which are singletons. The sequence was collected from a man in his forties or fifties with active or convalescent COVID-19. The chain carries TRBV2 and TRBJ2-6; D unclear. The source material was peripheral blood. The CDR3 loop reads CASQAARSGANVLTF. DNA for the CDR3: TGTGCCAGCCAGGCAGCCCGATCTGGGGCCAACGTCCTGACTTTC.